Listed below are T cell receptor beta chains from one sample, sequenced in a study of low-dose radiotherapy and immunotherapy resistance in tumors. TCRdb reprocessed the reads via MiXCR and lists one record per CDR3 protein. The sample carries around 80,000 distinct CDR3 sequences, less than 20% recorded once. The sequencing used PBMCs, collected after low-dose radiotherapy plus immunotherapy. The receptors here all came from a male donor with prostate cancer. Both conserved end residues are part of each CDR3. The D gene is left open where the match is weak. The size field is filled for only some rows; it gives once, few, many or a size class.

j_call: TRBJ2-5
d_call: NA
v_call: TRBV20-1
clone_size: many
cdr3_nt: TGCAGTGCTAGCTTTGAGGGGACCCAAGAGACCCAGTACTTC
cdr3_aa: CSASFEGTQETQYF

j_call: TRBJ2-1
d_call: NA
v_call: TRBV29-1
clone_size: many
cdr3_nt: TGCAGCGTTGATTCTTTAAATGAGCAGTTCTTC
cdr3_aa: CSVDSLNEQFF

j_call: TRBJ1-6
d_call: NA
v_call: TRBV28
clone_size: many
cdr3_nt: TGTGCCAGCAGTAGCGGGGCTAATTCACCCCTCCACTTT
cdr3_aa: CASSSGANSPLHF

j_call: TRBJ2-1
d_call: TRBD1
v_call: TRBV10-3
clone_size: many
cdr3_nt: TGTGCCACCAATCCGGACAGGGCTATCTCCTACAATGAGCAGTTCTTC
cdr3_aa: CATNPDRAISYNEQFF

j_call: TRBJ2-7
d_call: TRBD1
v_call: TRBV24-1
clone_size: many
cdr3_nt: TGTGCCACCAGTTCGACAGGGCGTAAGCAGTACTTC
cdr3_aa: CATSSTGRKQYF

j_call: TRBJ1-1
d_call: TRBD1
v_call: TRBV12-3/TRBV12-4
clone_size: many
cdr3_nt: TGTGCCAGCAGTGGGACAGGTGAAAAAACTGAAGCTTTCTTT
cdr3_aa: CASSGTGEKTEAFF

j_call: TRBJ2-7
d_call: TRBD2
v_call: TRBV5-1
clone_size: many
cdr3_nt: TGCGCCAGCAGCTTGAGCGGGAGCAACGAGCAGTACTTC
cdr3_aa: CASSLSGSNEQYF

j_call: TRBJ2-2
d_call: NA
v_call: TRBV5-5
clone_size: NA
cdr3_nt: NA
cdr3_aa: CASSLDLTDTGELFFFF

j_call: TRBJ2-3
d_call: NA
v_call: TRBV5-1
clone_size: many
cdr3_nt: TGCGCCAGCTCCGACCTAGATACGCAGTATTTT
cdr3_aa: CASSDLDTQYF

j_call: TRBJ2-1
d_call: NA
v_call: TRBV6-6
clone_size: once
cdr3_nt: TGTGCCAGCAGGGGATTATACAATGAGCAGTTCTTC
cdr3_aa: CASRGLYNEQFF

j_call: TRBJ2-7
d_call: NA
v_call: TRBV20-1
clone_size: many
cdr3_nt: TGCAGTGCTAGTTGGGCGGGCGGTTACGAGCAGTACTTC
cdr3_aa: CSASWAGGYEQYF

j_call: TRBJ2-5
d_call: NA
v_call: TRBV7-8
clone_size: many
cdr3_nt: TGTGCCAGCAGCTTAGGGACCCAAGAGACCCAGTACTTC
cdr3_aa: CASSLGTQETQYF

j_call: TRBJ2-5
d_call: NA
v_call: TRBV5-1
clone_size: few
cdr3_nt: TGCGCCAGCACACTCGAGAGCGCCCAAGAGACCCAGTACTTC
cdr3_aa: CASTLESAQETQYF

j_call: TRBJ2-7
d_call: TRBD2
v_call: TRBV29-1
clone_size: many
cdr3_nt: TGCAGCGCCGAAGCGGGGTACGGCGAGCAGTACTTC
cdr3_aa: CSAEAGYGEQYF

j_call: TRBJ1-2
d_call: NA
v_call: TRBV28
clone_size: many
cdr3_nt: TGTGCCAGCAGTCGACAGGTTATGTATGGCTACACCTTC
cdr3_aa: CASSRQVMYGYTF

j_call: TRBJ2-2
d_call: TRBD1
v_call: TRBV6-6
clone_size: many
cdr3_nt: TGTGCCAGCAGGAACTCGGGACAGGGTGACACCGGGGAGCTGTTTTTT
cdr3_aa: CASRNSGQGDTGELFF

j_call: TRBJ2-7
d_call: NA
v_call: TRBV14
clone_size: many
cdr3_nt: TGTGCCAGCAGGGTCTGCTCCTACGAGCAGTACTTC
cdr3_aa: CASRVCSYEQYF

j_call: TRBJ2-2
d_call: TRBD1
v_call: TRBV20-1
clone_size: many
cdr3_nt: TGCAGTGCTAGTCCTGGGACAGGGTTCGGCGGGGAGCTGTTTTTT
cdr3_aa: CSASPGTGFGGELFF

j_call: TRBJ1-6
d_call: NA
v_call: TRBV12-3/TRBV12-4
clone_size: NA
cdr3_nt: TGTGCCAGCAGTCCGGGGGGGGGGAGAAGTTCACCCCTCCACTTT
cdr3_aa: CASSPGGGRSSPLHF

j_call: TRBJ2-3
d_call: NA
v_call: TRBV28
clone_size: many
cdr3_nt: TGTGCCAGCAGCTACATACGGGGGCAGTTTAGCACAGATACGCAGTATTTT
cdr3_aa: CASSYIRGQFSTDTQYF

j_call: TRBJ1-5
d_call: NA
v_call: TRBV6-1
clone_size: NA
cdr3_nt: TGTGCCATCAGTGGGCCCTCGACGCCCCAGCATTTT
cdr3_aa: CAISGPSTPQHF

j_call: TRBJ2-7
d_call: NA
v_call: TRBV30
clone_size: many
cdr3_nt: TGTGCCTGGAGTCGAGTCTCCTACGAGCAGTACTTC
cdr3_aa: CAWSRVSYEQYF

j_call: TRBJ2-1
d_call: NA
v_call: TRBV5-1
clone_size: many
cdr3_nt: TGCGCCAGCAGCTTGGGGGGGGCTACGAAGCAGTTCTTC
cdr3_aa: CASSLGGATKQFF

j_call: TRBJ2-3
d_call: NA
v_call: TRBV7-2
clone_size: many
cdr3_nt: TGTGCCAGCAGCTTAGCGTCGAGGGGCGGTGATACGCAGTATTTT
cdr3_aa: CASSLASRGGDTQYF

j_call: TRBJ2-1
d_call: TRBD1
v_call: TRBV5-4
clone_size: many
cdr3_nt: TGTGCCAGCAGCTTGGCATTAGGACAGGGGAATGAGCAGTTCTTC
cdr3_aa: CASSLALGQGNEQFF

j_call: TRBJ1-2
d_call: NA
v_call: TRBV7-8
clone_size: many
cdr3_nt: TGTGCCAGCAGCTTAAGTCCAGGCGATGGCTACACCTTC
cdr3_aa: CASSLSPGDGYTF

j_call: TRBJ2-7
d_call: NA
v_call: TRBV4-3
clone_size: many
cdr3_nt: TGCGCCAGCAGCCACGACTATGAATCTACCTACGAGCAGTACTTC
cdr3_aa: CASSHDYESTYEQYF

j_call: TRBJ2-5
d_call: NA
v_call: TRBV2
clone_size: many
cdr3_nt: TGTGCCAGCAGTGGAGATCAAGAGACCCAGTACTTC
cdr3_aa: CASSGDQETQYF

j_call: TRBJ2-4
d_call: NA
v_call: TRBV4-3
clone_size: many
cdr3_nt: TGCGCCAGCAGCCAGGAAGGAGACAAAAACATTCAGTACTTC
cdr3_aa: CASSQEGDKNIQYF

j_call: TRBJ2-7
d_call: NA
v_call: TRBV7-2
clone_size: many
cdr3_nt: TGTGCCAGCAGCGCTGAAGGGGCCGGTACCCAGCAGTACTTC
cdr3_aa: CASSAEGAGTQQYF

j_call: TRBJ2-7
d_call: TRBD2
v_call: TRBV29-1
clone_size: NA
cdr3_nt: TGCAGCGTTGGCGGGACTAGCGGGAGGGCCGCCGAGCAGTACTTC
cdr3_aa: CSVGGTSGRAAEQYF

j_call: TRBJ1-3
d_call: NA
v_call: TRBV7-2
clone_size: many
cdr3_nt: TGTGCCAGCAGCTTAGCGCCGAGCTCTGGAAACACCATATATTTT
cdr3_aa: CASSLAPSSGNTIYF

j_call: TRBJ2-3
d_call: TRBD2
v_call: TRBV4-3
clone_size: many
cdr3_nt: TGCGCCAGCAGCCTGGGGACTAGCGGGAGTCCAGATACGCAGTATTTT
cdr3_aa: CASSLGTSGSPDTQYF

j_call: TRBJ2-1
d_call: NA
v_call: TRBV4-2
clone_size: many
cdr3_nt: TGTGCCAGCAGCCGCGGAGGGGGCCAGGGTGAGCAGTTCTTC
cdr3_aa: CASSRGGGQGEQFF

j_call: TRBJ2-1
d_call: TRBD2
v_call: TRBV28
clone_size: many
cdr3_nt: TGTGCCAGCAGCATAGGACTAGCGGACTTTAATGAGCAGTTCTTC
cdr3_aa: CASSIGLADFNEQFF

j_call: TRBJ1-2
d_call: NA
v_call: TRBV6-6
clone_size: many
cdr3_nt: TGTGCCAGCAGTTGGGATTTTGGCTACACCTTC
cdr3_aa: CASSWDFGYTF

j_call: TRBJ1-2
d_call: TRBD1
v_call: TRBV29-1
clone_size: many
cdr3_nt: TGCAGCGGCAGGGGGAGTGAGGGCTACACCTTC
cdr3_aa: CSGRGSEGYTF

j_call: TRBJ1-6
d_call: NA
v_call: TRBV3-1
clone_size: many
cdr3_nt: TGTGCCAGCAGCCAAGGAGGGGGGGCATCTTATAATTCACCCCTCCACTTT
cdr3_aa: CASSQGGGASYNSPLHF

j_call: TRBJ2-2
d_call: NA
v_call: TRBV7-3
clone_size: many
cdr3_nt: TGCGCCAGCAGCAAAGTCGGTGCCGGGGAGCTGTTTTTT
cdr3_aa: CASSKVGAGELFF

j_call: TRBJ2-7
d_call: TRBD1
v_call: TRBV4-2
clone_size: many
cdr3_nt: TGTGCCAGCAGCCAGGGGACAGACTCCTACGAGCAGTACTTC
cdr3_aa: CASSQGTDSYEQYF